The clone carrying this T cell receptor (beta chain) has a handful of counts. The target antigen is unknown. The CDR3 is 19 amino acids. J lost 2 bases, V lost 4 bases, and 14 bases had no gene match. Germline V gives CDR1 MNHEY, CDR2 SVGEGT. The sample originates from a study of T cells in Graves' hyperthyroidism and ophthalmopathy. Uncontrolled infection, other autoimmune disease, pregnancy or lactation disqualified patients from enrolment. The authors took PBMCs from 10 ml fresh peripheral blood. Findings and caveats of the study: With a median lead of roughly 6.2 months before onset, the model predicted ophthalmopathy. Blood also showed most of the thyroid clonotypes that were expanded above 0.001.

Amplified TCR beta CDR3 regions came from RNA transcripts. TCR CDR3 regions were first amplified by RT-PCR with HTBI primers. TCRdb re-called the multiplex PCR reads through MiXCR, storing one row per CDR3 protein. This sample has 110,000 to 150,000 distinct CDR3 sequences, with less than 25% found just once. This receptor was identified in a woman aged 50 to 60 with Graves' hyperthyroidism that later progressed to Graves' ophthalmopathy. Sequencing input: blood. The rearrangement links TRBV6-2 or TRBV6-3 to TRBJ2-3; 11 nucleotides match TRBD2. CDR3 sequence: CASSWISGRAPYLTDTQYF. In nucleotides, the CDR3 is TGTGCCAGCAGTTGGATTAGCGGGAGGGCCCCCTACCTCACAGATACGCAGTATTTT.